This paragraph reports one T cell receptor beta chain. The data derive from a study of shared clonotypes between healthy human individuals. For the study at large: The cohort had two women and a few men, ages 18 to 49.

The CDR3 extends over 14 amino acids. Trimming removed 1 base from V and 6 bases from J, with 11 bases in between. Per the germline V gene, CDR1 is SGHTA and CDR2 is FQGNSA. In the authors' methods: ImmunoSEQ supplied junction-only sequences lacking quality scores, so filtering was different. Only in-frame clones appear in the TCRdb table, and some are missing; sequencing was by immunoSEQ multiplex PCR. Clonal size and the V and J genes are those of that table, whereas D and trimming came from the DNA. Of 2 million to 3 million clones in the sample, over 85% were seen once. The specimen was naive CD4+ T cells from PBMCs. Noted subset: CD45RA+ positively selected. The receptor was derived from a man between 18 and 29 years old in good health. Some clones in this sample may be carry-over from other donors' samples. The chain joins TRBV7-2 to TRBJ2-3; D perhaps matches TRBD2 (6 bases). CDR3 nucleotides: TGTGCCAGCAGCTTAGATAGCGGCTATGATACGCAGTATTTT. Residues: CASSLDSGYDTQYF.